This T cell receptor (beta chain) was retrieved from a study of beta chain features in type 1 diabetes. General observations from the study: At VDJ recombination sites, type 1 diabetes patients had fewer insertions and more deleted nucleotides. Type 1 diabetes patients showed a moderate but significant shortening of TCRB CDR3s in all four CD4+ subsets.

Investigators reverse transcribed all isolated RNA, so they sequenced expressed TCRB transcripts. Only in-frame clones appear in the TCRdb table, and some are missing; sequencing was by immunoSEQ multiplex PCR. This table has about 340,000 clones, roughly 13% appearing once. V lost 4 bases and J 3 bases, leaving 10 bases between the germline ends. CDR1 LNHDA and CDR2 SQIVND come from the germline V gene (reference sequence). CDR3 size: 14 residues. This clone was counted a few times. As yet, its antigen is unknown. This same CDR3 is encoded by further DNA sequences in the sample. The rearrangement links TRBV19 to TRBJ2-1; possibly TRBD2 for D (6 bases). The sequence came from a woman under 30 with type 1 diabetes. The sequencing input was naive CD4+ T cells from blood. The DNA of the CDR3 is TGTGCCAGTAGTACCGGGACTGGCTACAATGAGCAGTTCTTC. Protein product: CASSTGTGYNEQFF.